This entry lists 30 T cell receptor beta chains sequenced from one sample in a study of shared clonotypes between healthy human individuals. The method was immunoSEQ multiplex PCR; TCRdb's version includes in-frame clones alone and lacks a portion of them. This table holds under 150,000 clones, 55% to 80% found once. Sequencing was performed on memory CD8+ T cells sorted from blood. The subset: CD45RO+ cells pooled with CCR7-negative TemRA cells. Receptors were obtained from a woman younger than 45 in good health.

The chain combines TRBV19 with TRBJ2-6; TRBD2 aligns across 8 bases. There are 18 residues in the CDR3. Germline CDR1 LNHDA, CDR2 SQIVND (reference sequence). The ends lost 3 bases at V and 1 base at J; junction bases unmatched: 8. In nucleotides, the CDR3 is TGTGCCAGTAGTATTCTTCGGGGGGGCGGTTCTGGGGCCAACGTCCTGACTTTC. It is translated as CASSILRGGGSGANVLTF.

The chain has TRBV19 and TRBJ1-4; D perhaps matches TRBD1 (5 bases). The CDR3 extends over 16 amino acids. The germline V and J ends were trimmed by 3 bases and 4 bases, with 15 bases remaining between them. The germline V gene has CDR1 LNHDA and CDR2 SQIVND (reference sequence). The CDR3 bases are TGTGCCAGTAGTATGAGGCGGGACGGCCTTAATGAAAAACTGTTTTTT. It yields the protein CASSMRRDGLNEKLFF. The full variable domain, rest sourced from reference TRBV19 and TRBJ1-4, is DGGITQSPKYLFRKEGQNVTLSCEQNLNHDAMYWYRQDPGQGLRLIYYSQIVNDFQKGDIAEGYSVSREKKESFPLTVTSAQKNPTAFYLCASSMRRDGLNEKLFFGSGTQLSVL.

The gene calls are TRBV7-8 and TRBJ1-1; possibly TRBD1 for D (5 bases). The germline gives CDR1 SGHVS, CDR2 FQNEAQ. Deletions cut 1 base from V and 5 bases from J, with 8 bases between. The CDR3 totals 13 residues. CDR3 bases: TGTGCCAGCAGCTTAGTGCGGGGGACTGAAGCTTTCTTT. Translated, it gives CASSLVRGTEAFF.

The chain links TRBV10-1 to TRBJ1-1, with D unresolved. The CDR3 is 13 residues long. Per the germline V gene, CDR1 is WNHNN and CDR2 is SYGVQD (reference sequence). V was clipped by 4 bases and J by 2 bases, with 8 bases between them. The CDR3 region is CASSVGENTEAFF. The DNA for the CDR3 is TGCGCCAGCAGTGTCGGGGAAAACACTGAAGCTTTCTTT.

The chain carries TRBV6-4 and TRBJ2-1, with D possibly matching TRBD1 (6 bases). V was trimmed by 0 bases and J by 5 bases, leaving 11 bases between them. The CDR3 sequence is 15 residues long. Germline CDR1 and CDR2: MRHNA and SNTAGT. CDR3 amino acids: CASSDSGQGHNEQFF. CDR3 in DNA: TGTGCCAGCAGTGACTCAGGGCAGGGGCACAATGAGCAGTTCTTC.

The rearrangement joins TRBV19 to TRBJ2-2, with a possible D match to TRBD2 (5 bases). The CDR3 length is 15 residues. Trimming left V 1 base short and J 3 bases short, with 9 bases between. CDR1 and CDR2 from the germline V gene are LNHDA and SQIVND (reference sequence). The CDR3 DNA reads TGTGCCAGTAGTATAGGCTTACTAGACACCGGGGAGCTGTTTTTT. This encodes CASSIGLLDTGELFF.

V and J are TRBV7-9 and TRBJ2-7; D assignment may be TRBD1 or TRBD2 (6 bases each). V lost 0 bases and J 5 bases, leaving 14 bases between the germline ends. CDR1 and CDR2 (germline): SEHNR, FQNEAQ (reference sequence). CDR3 size: 15 residues. The CDR3 loop is CASSLAAGEVHEQYF. In DNA form, the CDR3 reads TGTGCCAGCAGCTTAGCGGCAGGGGAGGTACACGAGCAGTACTTC.

The J gene is TRBJ2-1, the V gene TRBV27; TRBD2 might be the D (5 bases). This CDR3 has 15 residues. CDR1 and CDR2 from the germline V gene are MNHEY and SMNVEV (reference sequence). Trimming pared 3 bases from V and 9 bases from J, leaving 18 bases between. CDR3 in DNA: TGTGCCAGCAGTTTTTTGACTGCGGGCTCCAGTGAGCAGTTCTTC. This gives the protein CASSFLTAGSSEQFF.

The chain has TRBV2 and TRBJ1-5; 8 bases fit TRBD1. Trimming at V came to 4 bases and at J to 0 bases, leaving 2 bases not matched to a gene. The CDR3 length is 15 residues. Per germline, CDR1 SNHLY and CDR2 FYNNEI. The CDR3 sequence: CASSGQGYSNQPQHF. The DNA for the CDR3 is TGTGCCAGCAGTGGACAGGGGTATAGCAATCAGCCCCAGCATTTT.

Many counts were recorded for this clone. For the CDR3, the DNA is TGTGCCAGCAGCTGGAGCGGGACTAGCGCATATACGCAGTATTTT. Translating it yields CASSWSGTSAYTQYF. The rearrangement links TRBV7-8 to TRBJ2-3; 10 nucleotides match TRBD2. The CDR3 has 15 amino acids. Germline CDR1 is SGHVS and CDR2 is FQNEAQ. Unmatched junction bases numbered 8, after V lost 4 bases and J lost 7 bases. The whole variable domain, remainder taken from reference TRBV7-8 and TRBJ2-3, is GAGVSQSPRYKVAKRGQDVALRCDPISGHVSLFWYQQALGQGPEFLTYFQNEAQLDKSGLPSDRFFAERPEGSVSTLKIQRTQQEDSAVYLCASSWSGTSAYTQYFGPGTRLTVL.

The rearrangement uses TRBV27 and TRBJ2-5; D unclear. Judging by the DNA end, TRBJ2-7 fits better; the J call may be wrong. This CDR3 contains 13 residues. CDR1 and CDR2 from the germline V gene are MNHEY and SMNVEV (reference sequence). Written as DNA, the CDR3 is TGTGCCAGCAGTCCTTCCTCCCCCTACGAGCAGTACTTC. It codes for CASSPSSPYEQYF.

This clone was found a few times. The J gene is TRBJ2-3, the V gene TRBV29-1, with D perhaps TRBD1 (5 bases). Germline assignment: CDR1 SQVTM and CDR2 ANQGSEA. The CDR3 has 15 amino acids. The germline V and J ends were trimmed by 0 bases and 4 bases, with 14 bases remaining between them. CDR3 amino acids: CSVEDSGQGSDTQYF. For the CDR3, the DNA is TGCAGCGTTGAAGACTCAGGGCAGGGATCAGATACGCAGTATTTT.

This clone was picked up a small number of times. The gene calls are TRBV27 and TRBJ2-7, with TRBD2 matching 8 bases. CDR3 length: 13 residues. Unmatched junction bases numbered 8, after V lost 8 bases and J lost 5 bases. Germline V CDR1 and CDR2: MNHEY, SMNVEV (reference sequence). CDR3 region: CASGRLGGDEQYF. In DNA, the CDR3 is TGTGCCAGCGGACGGCTCGGGGGGGACGAGCAGTACTTC.

V gene TRBV21-1 combines with J gene TRBJ1-1. TRBV21-1 represents a pseudogene. The CDR3 covers 16 residues. CDR3 loop: CASSEDIATIRTEAFF. The CDR3 DNA reads as TGTGCCAGCAGTGAAGATATAGCTACAATTCGCACTGAAGCTTTCTTT.

The chain uses TRBV14 and TRBJ1-2; 8 bases match TRBD1. The CDR3 extends over 13 amino acids. Germline V lookup: CDR1 SGHDN, CDR2 FVKESK. The trim removed 6 bases at V and 4 bases at J, leaving 4 bases unmatched. CDR3 sequence (DNA): TGTGCCAGCAGGCATACAGGGGGCTATGGCTACACCTTC. This codes for CASRHTGGYGYTF.

This chain joins TRBV21-1 and TRBJ2-3; no check of the table's D call, TRBD1, against the DNA was made. TRBV21-1 corresponds to a pseudogene. This CDR3 has 13 residues. The CDR3 DNA follows: TGTGCCAGCAGCAAAGGGCTCACAGATACGCAGTATTTT. Its translation: CASSKGLTDTQYF.

This clone was picked up many times. The identical CDR3 is also encoded by other nucleotide sequences in the sample. This chain connects TRBV2 to TRBJ2-7; TRBD2 is a possible D gene (5 bases). V gave up 6 bases and J gave up 0 bases, with 12 bases separating them. The CDR3 consists of 14 residues. CDR1 and CDR2 (germline): SNHLY, FYNNEI. CDR3 in amino acids: CASSLTGSSYEQYF. The CDR3 DNA follows: TGTGCCAGCAGCTTAACGGGGAGCTCCTACGAGCAGTACTTC.

This chain links TRBV6-1 with TRBJ1-5; 7 bases align to TRBD1. V shed 3 bases and J 6 bases; nucleotides not matched to a gene: 5. CDR3 length: 14 residues. The V gene's germline CDR1 is MNHNS and CDR2 SASEGT. CDR3 protein: CASSDQGGSQPQHF. The CDR3 DNA is TGTGCCAGCAGTGACCAGGGGGGTAGTCAGCCCCAGCATTTT.

V usage is TRBV5-1 and J usage is TRBJ1-1, with D possibly matching TRBD1 (5 bases). The germline CDR1 and CDR2 sequences are SGHRS and YFSETQ. This CDR3 contains 14 residues. The V end was cut by 0 bases, the J end by 3 bases, with 9 bases between. The CDR3, as DNA: TGCGCCAGCAGCTTGGACCGGGGGGACACTGAAGCTTTCTTT. Its protein is CASSLDRGDTEAFF.

V gene TRBV11-2 combines with J gene TRBJ2-3, with D hard to call. CDR1 is SGHAT and CDR2 is FQNNGV in the germline V gene. The CDR3 length is 12 residues. Trimming stripped 0 bases from V and 6 bases from J, with 4 bases between. Here the CDR3 reads CASSLDRDTQYF. CDR3 coding DNA: TGTGCCAGCAGCTTAGATAGGGATACGCAGTATTTT.

The J gene is TRBJ2-1, the V gene TRBV30; D remains unclear. Trimming pared 0 bases from V and 8 bases from J, leaving 8 bases between. The CDR3 has 12 amino acids. Germline values: CDR1 GTSNPN, CDR2 SVGIG (reference sequence). The CDR3 reads CAWSVLWDEQFF. The CDR3 DNA is TGTGCCTGGAGTGTACTCTGGGATGAGCAGTTCTTC.

This clone was picked up many times. The genes are TRBV6-5 and TRBJ1-1; 9 positions match TRBD1. J gave up 3 bases and V 5 bases, and 7 bases lay outside the gene matches. The CDR3 covers 15 residues. Germline V gene data show CDR1 as MNHEY and CDR2 as SVGAGI. CDR3 nucleotides: TGTGCCAGCAGTCAGTTACAGGGGGCTCACACTGAAGCTTTCTTT. Amino acids: CASSQLQGAHTEAFF.

V is TRBV7-9 and J is TRBJ2-2; TRBD2 matches at 14 bases. J gave up 6 bases and V 4 bases, and 1 base lay outside the gene matches. This CDR3 has 15 residues. CDR1 and CDR2 (germline): SEHNR, FQNEAQ (reference sequence). The CDR3 loop reads CASSWGLAGAGELFF. The CDR3 nucleotides read TGTGCCAGCAGCTGGGGACTAGCGGGAGCCGGGGAGCTGTTTTTT.

The chain couples TRBV10-1 to TRBJ2-1; either TRBD1 or TRBD2 may fit D (5 bases each). Trimming cost V 6 bases and J 3 bases, with 9 bases left between them. The CDR3 length is 13 residues. Germline CDR1 WNHNN, CDR2 SYGVQD (reference sequence). In nucleotides, the CDR3 is TGCGCCAGCAGCCGGGACGGCTACAATGAGCAGTTCTTC. Residues: CASSRDGYNEQFF.

V usage is TRBV19 and J usage is TRBJ2-7; D unresolved. Trimming took off 0 bases at V and 2 bases at J, with 14 bases between the two ends. This CDR3 has 16 amino acids. Germline CDR1 reads LNHDA; CDR2 reads SQIVND (reference sequence). The CDR3 region is CASSIDRWPGAYEQYF. The DNA of the CDR3 is TGTGCCAGTAGTATAGATCGTTGGCCCGGAGCCTACGAGCAGTACTTC.

This chain joins TRBV7-8 and TRBJ2-3; D perhaps matches TRBD2 (5 bases). The CDR3 runs 16 residues. The V end was cut by 5 bases, the J end by 0 bases, with 15 bases between. Germline CDR1 reads SGHVS; CDR2 reads FQNEAQ. The CDR3 sequence is CASSKGLKRSTDTQYF. The CDR3 nucleotides read TGTGCCAGCAGCAAGGGTCTGAAGCGGAGCACAGATACGCAGTATTTT.

This clone was counted between two and nine times. The chain uses TRBV7-7 and TRBJ2-7; 9 bases align to TRBD2. The germline CDR1 and CDR2 sequences are SSHAT and FNYEAQ (reference sequence). The trim removed 5 bases at V and 7 bases at J, leaving 9 bases unmatched. This CDR3 comprises 14 residues. This CDR3 reads CASSPTGLAREQYF. The CDR3 DNA follows: TGTGCCAGCAGCCCGACCGGACTAGCGAGGGAGCAGTACTTC. The full variable domain, completed using reference TRBV7-7 and TRBJ2-7, is GAGVSQSPRYKVTKRGQDVTLRCDPISSHATLYWYQQALGQGPEFLTYFNYEAQPDKSGLPSDRFSAERPEGSISTLTIQRTEQRDSAMYRCASSPTGLAREQYFGPGTRLTVT.

This clone showed up just once. The chain recombines TRBV27 with TRBJ1-5, with D maybe TRBD1 (5 bases). The CDR3 is 14 amino acids. CDR1 and CDR2 (germline): MNHEY, SMNVEV (reference sequence). Trimming removed 2 bases at V and 5 bases at J, with 10 bases between. The CDR3 loop reads CASSLRGFYQPQHF. CDR3 DNA sequence: TGTGCCAGCAGTTTAAGGGGATTTTATCAGCCCCAGCATTTT.

Only one count was recorded for this clone. The rearrangement links TRBV6-1 to TRBJ1-2; no clear D gene. Trimming left V 2 bases short and J 0 bases short, with 10 bases between. Germline loops: CDR1 MNHNS, CDR2 SASEGT. CDR3 length: 15 residues. CDR3 sequence reads: CASSESNGANYGYTF. DNA of the CDR3: TGTGCCAGCAGTGAATCTAACGGCGCTAACTATGGCTACACCTTC.

V and J are TRBV5-1 and TRBJ1-4; D is possibly TRBD1 (6 bases). The CDR3 runs 15 residues. The germline V and J ends were trimmed by 0 bases and 0 bases, with 6 bases remaining between them. Germline CDR1 is SGHRS and CDR2 is YFSETQ. As DNA, the CDR3 is TGCGCCAGCAGCTTGGAGGGGGCAACTAATGAAAAACTGTTTTTT. It encodes CASSLEGATNEKLFF.